Each of the 3 T cell receptor beta chains below was sequenced from the same sample in a study of blood T cell repertoires in COVID-19. The method was immunoSEQ multiplex PCR; TCRdb's version includes in-frame clones alone and lacks a portion of them. Of about 150,000 clones listed, about nine tenths are singletons. Sequencing was carried out using peripheral blood. The receptors were sampled from a woman between 70 and 85 years old with acute or convalescent COVID-19.

The rearrangement uses TRBV27 and TRBJ2-7; the D is unclear. This CDR3 region has 14 residues. V was pared by 6 bases and J by 2 bases, with 14 bases between. CDR1 is MNHEY, CDR2 SMNVEV, per germline (reference sequence). The CDR3 bases are TGTGCCAGCAGCCCTAGGCCGGTGGCCTACGAGCAGTACTTC. Its protein product is CASSPRPVAYEQYF.

Here the CDR3 DNA reads TGTGCCAGCAGTTACGAGTTCAACACTGAAGCTTTCTTT. The encoded protein is CASSYEFNTEAFF. The chain combines TRBV6-2 or TRBV6-3 with TRBJ1-1; D is unclear. This CDR3 spans 13 amino acids. Germline-derived CDR1 and CDR2 are MNHEY and SVGEGT. Trimming took off 2 bases at V and 2 bases at J, with 6 bases between the two ends.

This clone appeared once. The chain employs TRBV5-1 and TRBJ1-4; TRBD1 matches 8 bases. The junction had 9 bases not matched to a gene; V was cut back by 0 bases and J by 8 bases. From germline, CDR1 is SGHRS and CDR2 YFSETQ. There are 16 residues in the CDR3. The CDR3: CASSLGATGVREKLFF. The CDR3 DNA reads as TGCGCCAGCAGCTTGGGAGCGACAGGGGTACGAGAAAAACTGTTTTTT.